One sample yielded the 28 T cell receptor beta chains listed below, sequenced in a study of OX40 agonist ivuxolimab in advanced cancers. Only in-frame clones appear in the TCRdb table, and some are missing; sequencing was by immunoSEQ multiplex PCR. The table records 65,000 to 80,000 clones, around nine tenths of them present only once. Material: CD4+ or CD8+ T cells sorted from blood, obtained in a trial of the OX40 agonist ivuxolimab. The receptors here all came from an adult with an advanced solid tumor such as melanoma, head and neck, liver or kidney cancer.

This chain's CDR3 is CASSLSGIGYTF. CDR3 coding DNA: TGTGCCAGCAGCTTGAGTGGGATCGGCTACACCTTC. This chain uses TRBV5-6 with TRBJ1-2; D gene ambiguous. V was clipped by 1 base and J by 8 bases, with 9 bases between them. This CDR3 is built from 12 residues. CDR1 is SGHDT and CDR2 is YYEEEE in the germline V gene. The full variable domain, in which reference TRBV5-6 and TRBJ1-2 provide the parts outside the CDR3, is DAGVTQSPTHLIKTRGQQVTLRCSPKSGHDTVSWYQQALGQGPQFIFQYYEEEERQRGNFPDRFSGHQFPNYSSELNVNALLLGDSALYLCASSLSGIGYTFGSGTRLTVV.

This clone was seen only once. The J gene is TRBJ2-7, the V gene TRBV27; TRBD1 matches 11 bases. With V trimmed by 2 bases and J by 3 bases, 3 bases remained unmatched. Germline V gives CDR1 MNHEY, CDR2 SMNVEV (reference sequence). CDR3 length equals 15 residues. The CDR3: CASSLGGTGGYEQYF. The CDR3 region has the DNA TGTGCCAGCAGTTTAGGGGGGACAGGGGGCTACGAGCAGTACTTC.

CDR3 coding DNA: TGTGCCAGTAGTCTCACAAGTCCCAATCAGCCCCAGCATTTT. Protein sequence: CASSLTSPNQPQHF. V and J are TRBV19 and TRBJ1-5; unclear D gene. The germline V and J ends were trimmed by 5 bases and 3 bases, with 11 bases remaining between them. Germline V gene data show CDR1 as LNHDA and CDR2 as SQIVND (reference sequence). This CDR3 is 14 amino acids long.

The chain combines TRBV10-3 with TRBJ2-6, with D unclear. The germline V gene encodes CDR1 ENHRY and CDR2 SYGVKD. Deletions cut 6 bases from V and 0 bases from J, with 9 bases between. There are 15 residues in the CDR3. The CDR3 region has the DNA TGTGCCATCAGCGGCGGAGTCTCTGGGGCCAACGTCCTGACTTTC. Translated: CAISGGVSGANVLTF.

This chain joins TRBV11-2 and TRBJ2-7, with D possibly TRBD2 on 5 matching bases. Trimming pared 5 bases from V and 1 base from J, leaving 18 bases between. The germline V gene has CDR1 SGHAT and CDR2 FQNNGV. The CDR3 runs 16 residues. CDR3 region: CASSPRLARKSYEQYF. The DNA for the CDR3 is TGTGCCAGCAGCCCTCGGCTAGCCAGGAAATCCTACGAGCAGTACTTC.

The chain combines TRBV19 with TRBJ1-1, with D tentatively TRBD1 (5 bases). This CDR3 region has 15 residues. The germline V and J ends were trimmed by 1 base and 6 bases, with 15 bases remaining between them. Germline CDR1 reads LNHDA; CDR2 reads SQIVND (reference sequence). The CDR3, as DNA: TGTGCCAGTAGTATAGTTGGGGACGGATATTCTGAAGCTTTCTTT. Translated: CASSIVGDGYSEAFF.

This clone was seen only a few times. V usage is TRBV2 and J usage is TRBJ2-4; D remains unclear. V gave up 3 bases and J gave up 0 bases, with 12 bases separating them. The CDR3 is 16 amino acids. Germline V CDR1 and CDR2: SNHLY, FYNNEI. In DNA, the CDR3 is TGTGCCAGCAGTGAGCGTCGTCCCGTAGCCAAAAACATTCAGTACTTC. It encodes CASSERRPVAKNIQYF.

The chain is built from TRBV5-5 and TRBJ2-1, with 14 bases matching TRBD2. With V trimmed by 4 bases and J by 7 bases, 4 bases remained unmatched. CDR3 length equals 15 residues. Germline values: CDR1 SGHKS, CDR2 YYEKEE (reference sequence). The CDR3 DNA follows: TGTGCCAGCAGCAAGGGACTAGCGGGAGTGAATGAGCAGTTCTTC. Protein sequence: CASSKGLAGVNEQFF.

The chain is built from TRBV29-1 and TRBJ2-5, with 9 positions matching TRBD1. The V gene end was trimmed by 7 bases and the J gene end by 5 bases; junction bases not matched to a gene: 11. CDR3 length: 14 amino acids. Germline V gene lookup returns CDR1 SQVTM and CDR2 ANQGSEA. The CDR3 nucleotides are TGCAGCGCCTCGGACAGGGGCCGTGGGGAGACCCAGTACTTC. As protein: CSASDRGRGETQYF.

This sequence joins TRBV4-3 and TRBJ2-5, with 14 bases aligning to TRBD2. The V and J ends lost 1 base and 4 bases, in that order; junction bases with no gene match: 8. Germline V gene sequence: CDR1 LGHNA, CDR2 YSLEER. The CDR3 runs 18 residues. CDR3 protein: CASSQGRQTSGRGETQYF. The CDR3 bases are TGCGCCAGCAGCCAAGGACGGCAGACTAGCGGGAGGGGAGAGACCCAGTACTTC.

V is TRBV7-9 and J is TRBJ2-1; no clear D gene. The CDR3 has 15 amino acids. The V and J ends lost 1 base and 2 bases respectively, with 9 bases between them. In germline, CDR1 is SEHNR, CDR2 FQNEAQ (reference sequence). CDR3 DNA: TGTGCCAGCAGCTTAGAGGGAATCGCCTACAATGAGCAGTTCTTC. Protein: CASSLEGIAYNEQFF.

The chain joins TRBV6-6 to TRBJ2-7; 7 bases fit TRBD2. CDR3 length: 14 residues. Trimming removed 7 bases from V and 2 bases from J; junction bases left unmatched: 8. CDR1 and CDR2 (germline): MNHNY, SVGAGI (reference sequence). The CDR3 is CASTPGRETYEQYF. The DNA of the CDR3 is TGTGCCAGCACTCCGGGGAGGGAAACCTACGAGCAGTACTTC.

The chain joins TRBV25-1 to TRBJ2-7; 10 nucleotides line up with TRBD1. This CDR3 spans 15 amino acids. Germline values: CDR1 MGHDK, CDR2 SYGVNS. V trimming: 4 bases; J trimming: 0 bases; junction bases outside the gene matches: 3. The CDR3 sequence is CASSATGGSSYEQYF. CDR3 DNA sequence: TGTGCCAGCAGTGCGACAGGGGGCAGCTCCTACGAGCAGTACTTC.

V gene TRBV5-1 combines with J gene TRBJ2-1; D tentatively fits TRBD1 or TRBD2 (5 bases each). V shed 0 bases and J shed 9 bases, with 7 bases lying between them. Germline lookup yields CDR1 SGHRS and CDR2 YFSETQ. The CDR3 sequence is 12 residues long. The CDR3 loop is CASSLGGTEQFF. CDR3 bases: TGCGCCAGCAGCTTGGGGGGGACTGAGCAGTTCTTC.

This clone came up once. The chain has TRBV19 and TRBJ2-7, with TRBD2 matching over 7 bases. J gave up 7 bases and V 7 bases, and 13 bases lay outside the gene matches. Looked up from germline, CDR1 is LNHDA and CDR2 is SQIVND (reference sequence). The CDR3 is made up of 14 amino acids. The CDR3 DNA sequence: TGTGCCAGTACCGGTAGCGGGCCCTTAGGTGAGCAGTACTTC. This codes for CASTGSGPLGEQYF.

The chain recombines TRBV28 with TRBJ2-5, with 12 bases matching TRBD2. Germline-derived CDR1 and CDR2 are MDHEN and SYDVKM. This CDR3 region has 19 residues. V was clipped by 7 bases and J by 3 bases; unmatched bases: 18. The CDR3 region has the DNA TGTGCCAGCACCCCCTGGGCCGGACTAGCGGGAAGTGGGAAAGAGACCCAGTACTTC. It translates to CASTPWAGLAGSGKETQYF.

V and J are TRBV7-9 and TRBJ2-3; possibly TRBD2 for D (5 bases). This CDR3 region has 15 residues. Germline loops: CDR1 SEHNR, CDR2 FQNEAQ (reference sequence). Trimming shortened V by 5 bases and J by 2 bases, and 14 bases separated the two germline ends. The chain's CDR3 is CASSRGLLPTDTQYF. The CDR3 DNA is TGTGCCAGCAGCCGTGGACTGTTACCCACAGATACGCAGTATTTT. The variable domain in full, with the rest retrieved from reference TRBV7-9 and TRBJ2-3, is DTGVSQNPRHKITKRGQNVTFRCDPISEHNRLYWYRQTLGQGPEFLTYFQNEAQLEKSRLLSDRFSAERPKGSFSTLEIQRTEQGDSAMYLCASSRGLLPTDTQYFGPGTRLTVL.

The chain carries TRBV7-9 and TRBJ2-1, with D perhaps matching TRBD1 (5 bases). Germline V lookup: CDR1 SEHNR, CDR2 FQNEAQ (reference sequence). The CDR3 spans 13 residues. V was cut by 1 base and J by 11 bases, with 12 bases left in between. The CDR3 spells CASSLGERTQQFF. In DNA, the CDR3 is TGTGCCAGCAGCTTAGGTGAGAGGACACAGCAGTTCTTC.

The chain has TRBV5-1 and TRBJ2-2, with TRBD1 matching over 8 bases. CDR3 length: 15 amino acids. Germline values: CDR1 SGHRS, CDR2 YFSETQ. J lost 5 bases, V lost 4 bases, and 7 bases had no gene match. The CDR3 region has the DNA TGCGCCAGCAGCCAGGACAGGGTCGGGACCGGGGAGCTGTTTTTT. It specifies CASSQDRVGTGELFF.

This clone occurred once. The gene calls are TRBV27 and TRBJ2-1; 10 bases line up with TRBD2. The length of the CDR3 is 18 residues. V lost 5 bases to trimming and J lost 1 base; unmatched junction nucleotides: 11. Germline V lookup: CDR1 MNHEY, CDR2 SMNVEV (reference sequence). The CDR3 spells CASSPPGTSVLSYNEQFF. Written as DNA, the CDR3 is TGTGCCAGCAGTCCCCCCGGGACTAGCGTCCTATCCTACAATGAGCAGTTCTTC.

The DNA of the CDR3 is TGTGCCAGCAGCTTGATGGCGGGAGGGGTTACAGATACGCAGTATTTT. It translates to CASSLMAGGVTDTQYF. V and J are TRBV5-8 and TRBJ2-3, with 9 bases lining up with TRBD2. The germline V gene encodes CDR1 SGHTS and CDR2 YDEGEE. After removal of 1 base from V and 3 bases from J, the junction contained 6 bases not matched to a gene. This CDR3 region has 16 residues.

The chain recombines TRBV5-1 with TRBJ2-5; unclear D gene. The V end lost 0 bases, the J end lost 2 bases, and 11 bases lay between the germline ends. The germline V gene encodes CDR1 SGHRS and CDR2 YFSETQ. The CDR3 length is 15 residues. CDR3 DNA: TGCGCCAGCAGCTTGGGCGGTAGGCTACAAGAGACCCAGTACTTC. Its translation is CASSLGGRLQETQYF.

This chain links TRBV6-5 with TRBJ1-1, with D possibly being TRBD1 (6 bases). CDR1 MNHEY and CDR2 SVGAGI come from the germline V gene. V lost 7 bases to trimming and J lost 3 bases, with 12 bases between them. The CDR3 is 13 amino acids. Here the CDR3 DNA reads TGTGCCAGCAACCAGGGGTCGGACACTGAAGCTTTCTTT. Encoded protein: CASNQGSDTEAFF.

J is TRBJ1-3 and V is TRBV6-5; D is possibly TRBD1 (5 bases). This CDR3 region has 15 residues. The germline V gene has CDR1 MNHEY and CDR2 SVGAGI. Deletions cut 6 bases from V and 0 bases from J, with 12 bases between. CDR3 sequence reads: CASSPTGGSGNTIYF. The CDR3 nucleotides read TGTGCCAGCAGCCCGACTGGGGGCTCTGGAAACACCATATATTTT.

The V and J genes are TRBV5-1 and TRBJ2-1, with 13 positions matching TRBD2. J gave up 5 bases and V 0 bases, and 8 bases lay outside the gene matches. The length of the CDR3 is 18 residues. Germline lookup yields CDR1 SGHRS and CDR2 YFSETQ. The CDR3: CASSLALTSGRENNEQFF. For the CDR3, the DNA is TGCGCCAGCAGCTTGGCCCTAACTAGCGGGAGGGAGAACAATGAGCAGTTCTTC.

This clone came up a few times. The chain has TRBV25-1 and TRBJ2-7, with 8 bases fitting TRBD1. In germline, CDR1 is MGHDK, CDR2 SYGVNS. CDR3 length equals 11 residues. The V and J ends lost 6 bases and 6 bases, in that order; junction bases with no gene match: 1. The CDR3 sequence is CASSGTGEQYF. Here the CDR3 DNA reads TGTGCCAGCAGCGGGACAGGCGAGCAGTACTTC.

The chain carries TRBV6-5 and TRBJ2-2, with 8 bases lining up with TRBD1. The germline V gene encodes CDR1 MNHEY and CDR2 SVGAGI. The CDR3 runs to 16 residues. V was clipped by 4 bases and J by 7 bases; unmatched bases: 11. Here the CDR3 DNA reads TGTGCCAGCAGTTTCCACGTTCCCGGACAGGGCGGGGAGCTGTTTTTT. It codes for CASSFHVPGQGGELFF.

This clone occurred once. The chain uses TRBV5-1 and TRBJ1-2; TRBD1 matches 8 bases. V gave up 3 bases and J gave up 2 bases; unmatched junction bases: 3. Germline V gene data show CDR1 as SGHRS and CDR2 as YFSETQ. CDR3 length: 14 amino acids. CDR3 sequence reads: CASSSTGENYGYTF. The CDR3 coding sequence is TGCGCCAGCAGCTCGACAGGGGAAAACTATGGCTACACCTTC. Full variable domain (remainder filled in from reference TRBV5-1 and TRBJ1-2): KAGVTQTPRYLIKTRGQQVTLSCSPISGHRSVSWYQQTPGQGLQFLFEYFSETQRNKGNFPGRFSGRQFSNSRSEMNVSTLELGDSALYLCASSSTGENYGYTFGSGTRLTVV.